Listed below are T cell receptor beta chains from one sample, sequenced in a study of blood T cell repertoires in COVID-19. Sequenced by immunoSEQ multiplex PCR; TCRdb stores in-frame clones only, minus some. This sample has 100,000 to 150,000 clones; roughly 86% occur once, and the top ten carry over 10%. The sequencing input was peripheral blood. These TCRs come from a woman between 70 and 85 years old with COVID-19, enrolled during active disease. The CDR3 runs from the conserved cysteine through the conserved F or W. A D gene is named only where the DNA matches it firmly. Only part of the rows carry a size: once, few, many, or a class if the clone is expanded.

j_gene	d_gene	abundance	v_gene	CDR3nt	CDR3aa
TRBJ1-6	TRBD1	NA	TRBV7-8	TGTGCCAGCAGCGCAGGGGGAAATTCACCCCTCCACTTT	CASSAGGNSPLHF
TRBJ1-5	NA	NA	TRBV5-8	TGTGCCAGCAGCTTGGCCGGAGGGGCGGGACAGCCCCAGCATTTT	CASSLAGGAGQPQHF
TRBJ1-4	TRBD1	NA	TRBV5-1	TGCGCCAGCAGCTCAGGACAGGGAAAAGAAAAACTGTTTTTT	CASSSGQGKEKLFF
TRBJ1-1	NA	NA	TRBV7-9	TGTGCCAGCAGCTTAGCGGCGGACACTGAAGCTTTCTTT	CASSLAADTEAFF
TRBJ1-6	TRBD1	NA	TRBV6-4	TGTGACTCCGCAGGGGGTCCGAGTAATTCACCCCTCCACTTT	CDSAGGPSNSPLHF
TRBJ2-2	NA	few	TRBV5-6	TGTGCCAGCAGCTTTTCCCTATTGGAGGAGGCCGGGGAGCTGTTTTTT	CASSFSLLEEAGELFF
TRBJ1-1	NA	NA	TRBV5-6	TGTGCCAGCAGCTTGCCCCTCGGGGGTTGGGGAGTCGACACTGAAGCTTTCTTT	CASSLPLGGWGVDTEAFF
TRBJ2-1	NA	NA	TRBV7-9	TGTGCCAGCAGCTACAGTGGGGGGAATGAGCAGTTCTTC	CASSYSGGNEQFF
TRBJ1-2	NA	NA	TRBV3-1/TRBV3-2	TGTGCCAGCAGCCGTGGGGGGGCATCCTATGGCTACACCTTC	CASSRGGASYGYTF
TRBJ1-1	NA	NA	TRBV5-1	TGCGCCAGCAGGCTCGGGGGTCACACTGAAGCTTTCTTT	CASRLGGHTEAFF
TRBJ2-7	NA	NA	TRBV6-6	TGTGCCAGCAGTCCGAACAGGGTAGGCGGGCAGTACTTC	CASSPNRVGGQYF
TRBJ2-1	NA	NA	TRBV27	TGTGCCAGCAGTCCTAACCCCGGCCGGGGGGCGGGATACAATGAGCAGTTCTTC	CASSPNPGRGAGYNEQFF
TRBJ2-7	TRBD1	NA	TRBV28	TGTGCCAGCACCCACCGGGACAGATGGGAGCAGTACTTC	CASTHRDRWEQYF
TRBJ2-5	NA	NA	TRBV11-1	TGTGCCAGCAGACCCTGGACACAGTCACAAGAGACCCAGTACTTC	CASRPWTQSQETQYF
TRBJ1-1	NA	NA	TRBV6-4	TGTGCCAGCAGCGAAAGCGGAGGGCGAACTGAAGCTTTCTTT	CASSESGGRTEAFF
TRBJ1-4	TRBD1	NA	TRBV28	TGTGCCAGCAGTTTACCCGAGGGACAGGGACGAGTTGAAAAACTGTTTTTT	CASSLPEGQGRVEKLFF
TRBJ2-5	TRBD2	NA	TRBV5-6	TGTGCCAGCAGCGCTTTAGCGGGACCCCACCAAGAGACCCAGTACTTC	CASSALAGPHQETQYF
TRBJ2-7	NA	NA	TRBV7-4	TGTGCCAGCAGCTTAGAGCGACAGGTTTCTAGGGAGCAGTACTTC	CASSLERQVSREQYF
TRBJ2-7	TRBD1	NA	TRBV5-8	TGTGCCAGCAGCGGGGGGACAGGGACAGGTCCCAGGAGCTACGAGCAGTACTTC	CASSGGTGTGPRSYEQYF
TRBJ1-3	NA	NA	TRBV29-1	TGCAGCGTTGGGGCCGCTGGAAACACCATATATTTT	CSVGAAGNTIYF
TRBJ1-1	NA	many	TRBV4-1	TGCGCCAGCAGCCGCCCGGGGAAGGGAGAAGCTTTCTTT	CASSRPGKGEAFF
TRBJ2-5	NA	NA	TRBV9	TGTGCCAGCAGCGCACACCCTATCGGGTTCCAAGAGACCCAGTACTTC	CASSAHPIGFQETQYF
TRBJ1-1	TRBD1	NA	TRBV19	TGTGCCAGTAGTACCCCTCTGGACAGGGGGTTTTTGGGGCGTACTGAAGCTTTCTTT	CASSTPLDRGFLGRTEAFF
TRBJ1-2	NA	NA	TRBV12-3/TRBV12-4	TGTGCCAGCAGTTTACTTCGGGGGGATGGCTACACCTTC	CASSLLRGDGYTF
TRBJ1-1	NA	NA	TRBV10-3	TGTGCCATCAGTGCCGACTCAACCAACACTGAAGCTTTCTTT	CAISADSTNTEAFF
TRBJ2-5	NA	NA	TRBV7-7	TGTGCCAGCAGCTTAGCATCCGGGTTGGTTGAGACCCAGTACTTC	CASSLASGLVETQYF
TRBJ1-5	NA	once	TRBV10-3	TGTGCCATCAGCGACACGGTGAGCAATCAGCCCCAGCATTTT	CAISDTVSNQPQHF
TRBJ2-7	NA	NA	TRBV2	TGTGCCAGCAGTGAAGACGCCGGGAGAAGGAACCCCTACGAGCAGTACTTC	CASSEDAGRRNPYEQYF
TRBJ1-5	NA	NA	TRBV28	TGTGCCAGCAGCTCAGGGGCCGGGGGCAATCAGCCCCAGCATTTT	CASSSGAGGNQPQHF
TRBJ1-3	TRBD1	NA	TRBV3-1/TRBV3-2	TGTGCCAGCAGCCACCCAGGGGGGTACTCTGGAAACACCATATATTTT	CASSHPGGYSGNTIYF
TRBJ1-6	TRBD1	once	TRBV28	TGTGCCAGTGGGACAGGGAAAGGTTCACCCCTCCACTTT	CASGTGKGSPLHF
TRBJ2-1	NA	NA	TRBV7-3	TGTGCCAGCAGCCCAAGCGGGCGGTACAATGAGCAGTTCTTC	CASSPSGRYNEQFF
TRBJ2-5	NA	once	TRBV18	TGTGCCAGCTCACCTACCGGACTTTCTAAAGAGACCCAGTACTTC	CASSPTGLSKETQYF
TRBJ2-7	NA	once	TRBV18	TGTGCCAGCCGAAAGCCGGGTATCCCCGAGCAGTACTTC	CASRKPGIPEQYF
TRBJ1-3	TRBD1	few	TRBV28	TGTGCCAGCAGGAAAAGAGGGGGCTCTAACCCTTCTGGAAACACCATATATTTT	CASRKRGGSNPSGNTIYF
TRBJ1-3	TRBD1	few	TRBV29-1	TGCAGCGTGGCAGAGACGGGACAGGGGAGCTCTGGAAACACCATATATTTT	CSVAETGQGSSGNTIYF
TRBJ1-2	NA	NA	TRBV7-9	TGTGCCAGCAGCTTCCTAGACTATGGCTACACCTTC	CASSFLDYGYTF
TRBJ2-2	TRBD1	NA	TRBV19	TGTGCCAGTAGGGACAGGGGGGACACCGGGGAGCTGTTTTTT	CASRDRGDTGELFF
TRBJ2-2	NA	NA	TRBV6-2/TRBV6-3	TGTGCCAGCAGTTACGTTGCGTCCGGGGAGCTGTTTTTT	CASSYVASGELFF
TRBJ2-7	TRBD2	once	TRBV11-2	TGTGCCAGCAGCCCGGGGAGGGCCCCCTCCTACGAGCAGTACTTC	CASSPGRAPSYEQYF
TRBJ1-3	NA	few	TRBV7-2	TGTGCCAGCAGCTTGAGGGACTCTGGAAACACCATATATTTT	CASSLRDSGNTIYF
TRBJ1-6	TRBD1	NA	TRBV5-1	TGCGCCAGCAGGGCACAGGGGGCTAGTTCACCCCTCCACTTT	CASRAQGASSPLHF
TRBJ1-2	TRBD1	NA	TRBV19	TGTGCCAGTAGTATCATAGAAGGGACAGGGAACTATGGCTACACCTTC	CASSIIEGTGNYGYTF
TRBJ2-2	NA	NA	TRBV30	TGTGCCTGGGCCCAGTCTGCCGGGGAGCTGTTTTTT	CAWAQSAGELFF
TRBJ2-1	NA	NA	TRBV6-5	TGTGCCAGCAGGGACAGTGGCAGATACAATGAGCAGTTCTTC	CASRDSGRYNEQFF
TRBJ2-1	TRBD2	NA	TRBV11-3	TGTGCCAGCAGCTTTGGGGTCACTAGCGGGGGGTACAATGAGCAGTTCTTC	CASSFGVTSGGYNEQFF
TRBJ2-5	TRBD1	NA	TRBV12-5	TGTGCTAGTGCCGCCGCAGACAGGGCGGAGACCCAGTACTTC	CASAAADRAETQYF
TRBJ1-2	NA	NA	TRBV3-1/TRBV3-2	TGTGCCAGCAGCCCCCCGGACAGAATTAACTATGGCTACACCTTC	CASSPPDRINYGYTF
TRBJ2-7	TRBD2	NA	TRBV5-4	TGTGCCAGCAGCTCTAGCGGGGCCGACGAGCAGTACTTC	CASSSSGADEQYF
TRBJ2-2	NA	NA	TRBV5-1	TGCGCCAGCACCCTCGGGAACACCGGGGAGCTGTTTTTT	CASTLGNTGELFF
TRBJ2-7	NA	NA	TRBV7-7	TGTGCTAGCAGCTTTGGGTGGATGGACTTCGGGTACGAGCAGTACTTC	CASSFGWMDFGYEQYF
TRBJ2-2	TRBD1	NA	TRBV11-1	TGTGCCAGCAAGGACAGGGGCGTTGCCCGGGAGCTGTTTTTT	CASKDRGVARELFF
TRBJ1-5	NA	NA	TRBV5-6	TGTGCCAGCAGCTTGGCAGGATATAGCAATCAGCCCCAGCATTTT	CASSLAGYSNQPQHF
TRBJ1-1	NA	NA	TRBV5-1	TGCGCCAGCAGCTTGGGGGGAGTGGACCCGAACACTGAAGCTTTCTTT	CASSLGGVDPNTEAFF
TRBJ2-5	NA	NA	TRBV11-2	TGTGCCAGCAGCTCCGGAGGTCTAGAGACCCAGTACTTC	CASSSGGLETQYF
TRBJ2-2	NA	NA	TRBV3-1/TRBV3-2	TGTGCCAGCAGCCAAGCTACGAACACCGGGGAGCTGTTTTTT	CASSQATNTGELFF
TRBJ2-7	NA	few	TRBV20-1	TGCAGTGCTAGAGGGGAGAGCGAGCAGTACTTC	CSARGESEQYF